The 28 T cell receptor beta chains given below trace back to one sample, sequenced in a study of T cells in Graves' hyperthyroidism and ophthalmopathy. Regions amplified from RNA transcripts were the TCR beta CDR3 regions. The TCR CDR3 first-round RT-PCR relied on the HTBI primer set. TCRdb analysed the multiplex PCR reads with MiXCR anew, one entry per CDR3 protein. Of about 690,000 distinct CDR3 sequences listed, roughly 17% are singletons. Sequenced material: blood. The receptors originated from a man aged 50 or older with Graves' hyperthyroidism.

In its sample, this clonotype was seen many times. The chain joins TRBV11-2 to TRBJ2-5, with 9 bases matching TRBD2. Germline CDR1 and CDR2: SGHAT and FQNNGV. The junction had 11 bases not matched to a gene; V was cut back by 4 bases and J by 5 bases. This CDR3 has 16 amino acids. CDR3 coding DNA: TGTGCCAGCAGCTCGCTTCGGCTAGCGGGAACGGAGACCCAGTACTTC. It translates to CASSSLRLAGTETQYF.

For this clonotype: A read error may account for a junction end that differs from germline. The V and J genes are TRBV4-3 and TRBJ1-4; 7 nucleotides align to TRBD1. CDR3 length: 15 amino acids. CDR1 is LGHNA and CDR2 is YSLEER in the germline V gene. DNA of the CDR3: TGCGCCAGCAGCCAAGGGACAGGAATTAATGGAAAACTGTTTTTT. This translates into CASSQGTGINGKLFF.

The chain links TRBV6-5 to TRBJ2-1; D possibly matches TRBD1 or TRBD2 (5 bases each). This CDR3 comprises 15 residues. V was clipped by 2 bases and J by 1 base, with 9 bases between them. Germline assignment: CDR1 MNHEY and CDR2 SVGAGI. In nucleotides, the CDR3 is TGTGCCAGCAGTTACGGGGGTGCGTCCTACAATGAGCAGTTCTTC. This codes for CASSYGGASYNEQFF.

This clonotype was detected many times. The chain carries TRBV6-1 and TRBJ1-2; no definite D call. There are 13 residues in the CDR3. Looked up from germline, CDR1 is MNHNS and CDR2 is SASEGT. Trimming took 10 bases from V and 2 from J, leaving 14 bases between them. CDR3 in amino acids: CATSTRRNYGYTF. In DNA form, the CDR3 reads TGTGCCACCTCGACGCGGCGGAACTATGGCTACACCTTC.

Ten or more counts support this clonotype. The V and J genes are TRBV20-1 and TRBJ2-7, with D possibly matching TRBD1 (5 bases). Germline V gene data show CDR1 as DFQATT and CDR2 as SNEGSKA (reference sequence). V gave up 0 bases and J gave up 6 bases, with 15 bases separating them. This CDR3 has 14 amino acids. CDR3 in DNA: TGCAGTGCTAGAGATCAAGGCAGGGTAAGCGAGCAGTACTTC. As protein: CSARDQGRVSEQYF.

This clonotype was counted ten times or more. V gene TRBV5-5 combines with J gene TRBJ2-7, with a possible D match to TRBD2 (6 bases). Trimming removed 3 bases at V and 0 bases at J, with 10 bases between. Germline-derived CDR1 and CDR2 are SGHKS and YYEKEE (reference sequence). This CDR3 region has 14 residues. As DNA, the CDR3 is TGTGCCAGCAGCTCTAGCGACACCTCCTACGAGCAGTACTTC. This gives the protein CASSSSDTSYEQYF.

This clonotype was counted ten times or more. The chain recombines TRBV7-3 with TRBJ2-2; maybe TRBD2 (6 bases). The germline V gene has CDR1 SGHTA and CDR2 FQGTGA. The CDR3 is made up of 15 amino acids. Trimming removed 5 bases from V and 2 bases from J, with 12 bases in between. CDR3 sequence reads: CASSVGLANTGELFF. The CDR3 DNA reads as TGTGCCAGCAGCGTGGGACTGGCCAACACCGGGGAGCTGTTTTTT.

In its sample, this clonotype was seen a few times. The J gene is TRBJ1-1, the V gene TRBV6-5; TRBD1 aligns across 7 bases. Germline CDR1 and CDR2: MNHEY and SVGAGI. The CDR3 contains 12 residues. With V trimmed by 2 bases and J by 6 bases, 0 bases remained unmatched. CDR3 DNA sequence: TGTGCCAGCAGTTACCAGGGGGCTGAAGCTTTCTTT. Its translation is CASSYQGAEAFF.

This clonotype was seen a few times. V and J are TRBV10-2 and TRBJ1-3; D possibly corresponds to TRBD1 (5 bases). The CDR3 is 15 amino acids. V was cut by 1 base and J by 0 bases, with 7 bases left in between. Germline V gene data show CDR1 as WSHSY and CDR2 as SAAADI. This CDR3 reads CASSELGGSGNTIYF. The DNA for the CDR3 is TGCGCCAGCAGTGAGTTGGGGGGCTCTGGAAACACCATATATTTT.

This clonotype was recorded many times. The V call is TRBV19, the J call TRBJ2-7, with TRBD2 matching 10 bases. Germline assignment: CDR1 LNHDA and CDR2 SQIVND (reference sequence). The CDR3 loop spans 15 amino acids. The ends lost 6 bases at V and 6 bases at J; junction bases unmatched: 11. The CDR3 DNA sequence: TGTGCCAGTAGCCTCTCTAGCGGGAGCCACCTCGAGCAGTACTTC. It translates to CASSLSSGSHLEQYF.

This clonotype was recorded many times. This chain uses TRBV7-9 with TRBJ2-5; possible D gene TRBD2, 6 bases. This CDR3 comprises 16 residues. CDR1 and CDR2 (germline): SEHNR, FQNEAQ (reference sequence). Trimming removed 5 bases from V and 0 bases from J, with 16 bases in between. The CDR3 region has the DNA TGTGCCAGCAGCCCGCGACTAGGGGAGTACCAAGAGACCCAGTACTTC. This sequence encodes CASSPRLGEYQETQYF.

The rearrangement links TRBV30 to TRBJ1-2; TRBD1 matches 7 bases. The length of the CDR3 is 14 residues. CDR1 and CDR2 (germline): GTSNPN, SVGIG (reference sequence). The V gene end was trimmed by 5 bases and the J gene end by 4 bases; junction bases not matched to a gene: 10. The CDR3 loop is CAWLTAGQPYGYTF. CDR3 bases: TGTGCCTGGCTTACCGCGGGACAGCCCTATGGCTACACCTTC.

This clonotype has only a few counts. The rearrangement joins TRBV7-9 to TRBJ2-7, with 9 nucleotides matching TRBD2. The CDR3 covers 17 residues. Germline CDR1 is SEHNR and CDR2 is FQNEAQ (reference sequence). V shed 3 bases and J 7 bases; nucleotides not matched to a gene: 16. In nucleotides, the CDR3 is TGTGCCAGCAGCTTCAGGGGGGGCCTAGCGGGAATCCGAGAGCAGTACTTC. Its protein product is CASSFRGGLAGIREQYF.

The V gene is TRBV10-3, the J gene TRBJ2-7; 11 nucleotides line up with TRBD1. The V segment lost 8 bases and the J segment 2 bases; nucleotides outside the gene matches: 8. Germline V lookup: CDR1 ENHRY, CDR2 SYGVKD. CDR3 length equals 15 residues. The CDR3 nucleotides are TGTGCCATCGTTGTGGGGACAGGGGGGACCTACGAGCAGTACTTC. This translates into CAIVVGTGGTYEQYF.

The J gene is TRBJ1-2, the V gene TRBV5-5; 9 nucleotides line up with TRBD1. Germline CDR1 and CDR2: SGHKS and YYEKEE (reference sequence). Trimming cost V 5 bases and J 4 bases; bases outside gene matches: 18. CDR3 length: 18 amino acids. This CDR3 is CASRTTGTGSLFSYGYTF. In nucleotides, the CDR3 is TGTGCCAGCAGGACCACCGGGACAGGGTCTTTATTCTCCTATGGCTACACCTTC.

This clonotype was recorded at least ten times. The chain carries TRBV20-1 and TRBJ2-3; D not certain. The V gene's germline CDR1 is DFQATT and CDR2 SNEGSKA (reference sequence). This CDR3 region has 12 residues. The germline V and J ends were trimmed by 1 base and 6 bases, with 8 bases remaining between them. The CDR3 DNA reads as TGCAGTGCTAGAGTGGATAGGGATACGCAGTATTTT. Amino acid sequence: CSARVDRDTQYF.

Concerning this clonotype: A read error may explain this, as a much larger clone is one base away. This chain's CDR3 is CASSMDPRGEVFF. The CDR3 DNA sequence: TGTGCCAGTAGTATGGATCCAAGAGGTGAAGTTTTCTTT. The V call is TRBV19, the J call TRBJ1-1; no reliable D call. CDR3 length equals 13 residues. Germline-derived CDR1 and CDR2 are LNHDA and SQIVND (reference sequence).

The chain has TRBV6-1 and TRBJ2-2; 7 bases line up with TRBD2. CDR1 MNHNS and CDR2 SASEGT come from the germline V gene. V gave up 7 bases and J gave up 6 bases; unmatched junction bases: 11. The CDR3 runs 15 residues. The CDR3 DNA sequence: TGTGCCAGCACCTACGGTCAACTAGCGTCCGGGGAGCTGTTTTTT. Protein: CASTYGQLASGELFF.

The rearrangement joins TRBV2 to TRBJ2-7; D is undetermined. Germline CDR1 reads SNHLY; CDR2 reads FYNNEI. Trimming cost V 8 bases and J 2 bases, with 13 bases left between them. The CDR3 runs 13 residues. CDR3 region: CASSAEWAYEQYF. In nucleotides, the CDR3 is TGTGCCAGCTCAGCAGAATGGGCCTACGAGCAGTACTTC.

This clonotype has a count of ten or more. The chain is built from TRBV11-2 and TRBJ2-5, with 11 bases fitting TRBD2. From germline, CDR1 is SGHAT and CDR2 FQNNGV. The length of the CDR3 is 15 residues. J lost 7 bases, V lost 2 bases, and 6 bases had no gene match. The CDR3 region is CASSLRGTSGWTQYF. CDR3 coding DNA: TGTGCCAGCAGCTTAAGGGGGACTAGCGGATGGACCCAGTACTTC.

At least ten counts were recorded for this clonotype. The chain joins TRBV12-5 to TRBJ2-7; no reliable D call. The ends were cut back, 1 base at V and 6 bases at J, with 7 bases in the middle. The CDR3 is made up of 12 amino acids. Germline V gene lookup returns CDR1 LGHNT and CDR2 FRNRAP. The CDR3 here is CASGLGSGEQYF. DNA for the CDR3: TGTGCTAGTGGTTTGGGTAGTGGCGAGCAGTACTTC.

In its sample, this clonotype was seen a few times. V is TRBV18 and J is TRBJ2-1; 11 bases are a match to TRBD1. In germline, CDR1 is KGHSH, CDR2 LQKENI. Unmatched junction bases numbered 5, after V lost 0 bases and J lost 7 bases. The CDR3 is made up of 16 amino acids. The CDR3 protein is CASSPPKGQGGNEQFF. In DNA, the CDR3 is TGTGCCAGCTCACCACCGAAGGGACAGGGGGGTAATGAGCAGTTCTTC. Combining the CDR3 with reference TRBV18 and TRBJ2-1 gives the whole variable domain NAGVMQNPRHLVRRRGQEARLRCSPMKGHSHVYWYRQLPEEGLKFMVYLQKENIIDESGMPKERFSAEFPKEGPSILRIQQVVRGDSAAYFCASSPPKGQGGNEQFFGPGTRLTVL.

In its sample, this clonotype was seen a few times. This chain connects TRBV15 to TRBJ1-5, with a tentative D call TRBD1 (5 bases). Germline values: CDR1 LNHNV, CDR2 YYDKDF (reference sequence). The CDR3 totals 14 residues. Trimming removed 1 base at V and 7 bases at J, with 11 bases between. As DNA, the CDR3 is TGTGCCACCAGCAGAGGGGGGTTTTTACAGCCCCAGCATTTT. It codes for CATSRGGFLQPQHF.

This clonotype has a count of ten or more. The chain joins TRBV7-2 to TRBJ2-2, with 12 bases that match TRBD2. With V trimmed by 7 bases and J by 6 bases, 9 bases remained unmatched. Germline V CDR1 and CDR2: SGHTA, FQGNSA. This CDR3 region has 16 residues. This CDR3 is CASIISSGRAPGELFF. CDR3 coding DNA: TGTGCCAGCATCATATCTAGCGGGAGGGCCCCCGGGGAGCTGTTTTTT.

This clonotype was seen many times. This chain connects TRBV2 to TRBJ2-1; 9 positions agree with TRBD1. Germline V CDR1 and CDR2: SNHLY, FYNNEI. This CDR3 contains 14 residues. Losses at the gene ends were 4 bases for V and 5 bases for J; bases not matched to a gene: 3. This chain's CDR3 is CASSVWDRDNEQFF. The CDR3 DNA follows: TGTGCCAGCAGTGTTTGGGACAGGGACAATGAGCAGTTCTTC.

Many counts were recorded for this clonotype. The J gene is TRBJ2-4, the V gene TRBV28, with D perhaps being TRBD1 or TRBD2 (5 bases each). Trimming took off 5 bases at V and 6 bases at J, with 14 bases between the two ends. The CDR3 sequence is 14 residues long. Germline values: CDR1 MDHEN, CDR2 SYDVKM. The CDR3 loop is CASSPSLQGNIQYF. As DNA, the CDR3 is TGTGCCAGCAGTCCTAGCCTGCAGGGAAACATTCAGTACTTC.

This chain connects TRBV29-1 to TRBJ2-2, with TRBD2 matching 7 bases. This CDR3 has 16 amino acids. Germline loops: CDR1 SQVTM, CDR2 ANQGSEA. V was pared by 6 bases and J by 2 bases, with 12 bases of the junction left unmatched. Here the CDR3 reads CSVPKGAGPNTGELFF. CDR3 DNA: TGCAGCGTCCCTAAGGGAGCGGGACCAAACACCGGGGAGCTGTTTTTT.

The genes are TRBV19 and TRBJ2-1, with 7 nucleotides matching TRBD2. The germline V gene has CDR1 LNHDA and CDR2 SQIVND (reference sequence). The CDR3 contains 13 residues. The V segment lost 7 bases and the J segment 4 bases; nucleotides outside the gene matches: 4. The chain's CDR3 is CASKSGDYNEQFF. The DNA for the CDR3 is TGTGCCAGTAAAAGCGGGGATTACAATGAGCAGTTCTTC. Using reference TRBV19 and TRBJ2-1 for the parts outside the CDR3, the full variable domain is DGGITQSPKYLFRKEGQNVTLSCEQNLNHDAMYWYRQDPGQGLRLIYYSQIVNDFQKGDIAEGYSVSREKKESFPLTVTSAQKNPTAFYLCASKSGDYNEQFFGPGTRLTVL.